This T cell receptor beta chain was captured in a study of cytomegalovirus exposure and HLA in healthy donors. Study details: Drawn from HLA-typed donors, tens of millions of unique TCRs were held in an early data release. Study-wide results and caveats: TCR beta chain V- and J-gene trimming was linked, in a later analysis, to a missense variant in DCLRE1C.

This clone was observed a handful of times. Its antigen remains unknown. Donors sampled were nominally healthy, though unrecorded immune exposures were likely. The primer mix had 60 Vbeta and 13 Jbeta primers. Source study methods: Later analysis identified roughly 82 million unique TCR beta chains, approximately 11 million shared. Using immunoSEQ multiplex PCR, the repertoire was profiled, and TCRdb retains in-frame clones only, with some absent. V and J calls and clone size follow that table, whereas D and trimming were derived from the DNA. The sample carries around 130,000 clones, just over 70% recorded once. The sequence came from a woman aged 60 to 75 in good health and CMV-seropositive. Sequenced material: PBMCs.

The CDR3 sequence: CASSPAGRATNEKLFF. The CDR3 DNA follows: TGTGCCAGCAGCCCCGCTGGGAGGGCAACTAATGAAAAACTGTTTTTT. V usage is TRBV27 and J usage is TRBJ1-4; D not resolved. CDR1 is MNHEY, CDR2 SMNVEV, per germline (reference sequence). The CDR3 sequence is 16 residues long. V was cut by 6 bases and J by 0 bases, with 14 bases left in between.